This TCR beta chain comes out of a study of blood T cell repertoires in COVID-19. Clones were sequenced by immunoSEQ multiplex PCR, and TCRdb holds only the in-frame ones, with some missing. The data hold approximately 230,000 clones, with around 88% observed a single time. The length of the CDR3 is 15 residues. Per germline, CDR1 MNHEY and CDR2 SVGEGT. The J segment lost 6 bases and the V segment lost 2 bases, leaving 10 bases of the junction unmatched. Cohort 3 recovered donors had two negative PCRs, clearance, or symptom resolution. Sequenced sample: PBMCs or T cells enriched from blood (not recorded which). The chain has TRBV6-2 or TRBV6-3 and TRBJ2-7; 7 nucleotides match TRBD1. This clonotype was obtained from a woman aged 25-40 years who had recovered from COVID-19. Here the CDR3 reads CASSYRGQPYTEQYF. CDR3 DNA sequence: TGTGCCAGCAGTTACCGGGGACAGCCTTATACCGAGCAGTACTTC.